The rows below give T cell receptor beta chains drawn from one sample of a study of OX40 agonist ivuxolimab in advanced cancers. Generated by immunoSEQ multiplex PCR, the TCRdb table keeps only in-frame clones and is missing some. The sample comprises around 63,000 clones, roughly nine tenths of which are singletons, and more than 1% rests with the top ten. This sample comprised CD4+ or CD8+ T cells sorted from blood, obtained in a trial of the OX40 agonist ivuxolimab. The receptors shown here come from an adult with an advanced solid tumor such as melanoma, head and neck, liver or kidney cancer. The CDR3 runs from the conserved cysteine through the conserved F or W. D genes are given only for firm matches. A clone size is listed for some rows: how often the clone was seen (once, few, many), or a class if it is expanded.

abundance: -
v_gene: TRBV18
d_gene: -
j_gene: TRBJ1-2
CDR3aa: CASSPDRTLGGYTF
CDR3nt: TGTGCCAGCTCGCCCGACAGAACCCTTGGCGGCTACACCTTC

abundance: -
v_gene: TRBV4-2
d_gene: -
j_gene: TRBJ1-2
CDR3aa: CASSLTANYGYTF
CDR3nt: TGTGCCAGCAGCCTCACCGCTAACTATGGCTACACCTTC

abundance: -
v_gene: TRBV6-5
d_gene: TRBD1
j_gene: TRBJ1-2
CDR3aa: CASSRQGDRYGYTF
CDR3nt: TGTGCCAGCAGCCGCCAGGGGGACCGCTATGGCTACACCTTC

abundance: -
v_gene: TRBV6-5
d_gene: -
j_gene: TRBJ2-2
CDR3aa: CASTGPDTGELFF
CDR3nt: TGTGCCAGCACTGGGCCTGACACCGGGGAGCTGTTTTTT

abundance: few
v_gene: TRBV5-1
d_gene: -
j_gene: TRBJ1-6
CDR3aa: CASSLGSGTNNSPLHF
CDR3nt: TGCGCCAGCAGCTTGGGATCCGGGACCAATAATTCACCCCTCCACTTT

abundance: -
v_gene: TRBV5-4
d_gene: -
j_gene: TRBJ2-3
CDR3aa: CASSSPLKSDTQYF
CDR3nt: TGTGCCAGCAGCTCCCCCCTGAAGTCAGATACGCAGTATTTT

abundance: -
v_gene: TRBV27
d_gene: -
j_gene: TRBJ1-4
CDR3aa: CASILGATNEKLFF
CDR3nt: TGTGCCAGCATCCTGGGTGCGACTAATGAAAAACTGTTTTTT

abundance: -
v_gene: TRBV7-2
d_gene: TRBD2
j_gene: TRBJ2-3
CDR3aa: CASSRAGFSTDTQYF
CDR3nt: TGTGCCAGCAGCCGAGCGGGGTTTAGCACAGATACGCAGTATTTT

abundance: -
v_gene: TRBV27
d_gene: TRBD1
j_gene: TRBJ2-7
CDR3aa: CASSLVGTGPAYEQYF
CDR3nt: TGTGCCAGCAGTTTGGTGGGGACAGGGCCAGCCTACGAGCAGTACTTC

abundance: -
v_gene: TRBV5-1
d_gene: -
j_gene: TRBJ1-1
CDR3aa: CASRGRANTEAFF
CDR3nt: TGCGCCAGCAGAGGCAGGGCGAACACTGAAGCTTTCTTT

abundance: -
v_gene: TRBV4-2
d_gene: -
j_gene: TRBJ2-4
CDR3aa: CASSQERTAGKNIQYF
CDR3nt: TGTGCCAGCAGCCAAGAAAGGACAGCCGGGAAAAACATTCAGTACTTC

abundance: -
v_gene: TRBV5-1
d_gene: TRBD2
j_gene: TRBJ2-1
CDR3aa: CASSLGGTSGNNEQFF
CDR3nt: TGCGCCAGCAGCCTGGGTGGGACTAGCGGGAACAATGAGCAGTTCTTC

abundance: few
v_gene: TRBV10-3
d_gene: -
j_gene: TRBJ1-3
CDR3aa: CAIRPPSGNTIYF
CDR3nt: TGTGCCATCAGGCCGCCCTCTGGAAACACCATATATTTT

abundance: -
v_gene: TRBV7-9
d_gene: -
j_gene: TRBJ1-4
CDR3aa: CASSLAPPQGEKLFF
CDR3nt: TGTGCCAGCAGCTTAGCTCCCCCACAGGGTGAAAAACTGTTTTTT

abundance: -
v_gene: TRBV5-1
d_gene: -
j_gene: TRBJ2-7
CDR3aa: CASSLPQGRGISYEQYF
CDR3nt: TGCGCCAGCAGCCTCCCTCAGGGCAGGGGCATCTCCTACGAGCAGTACTTC

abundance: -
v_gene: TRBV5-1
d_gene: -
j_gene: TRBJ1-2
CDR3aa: CASSFGPEGNTF
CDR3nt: TGCGCCAGCAGCTTTGGGCCGGAGGGAAACACCTTC

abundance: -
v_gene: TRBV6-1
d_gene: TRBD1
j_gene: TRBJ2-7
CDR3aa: CASIAGGTGSDEQYF
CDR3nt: TGTGCCAGCATCGCAGGGGGGACAGGGAGCGACGAGCAGTACTTC

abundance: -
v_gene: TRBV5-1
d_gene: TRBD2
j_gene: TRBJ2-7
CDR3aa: CASSASGSSYEQYF
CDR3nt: TGCGCCAGCAGCGCTAGCGGTAGCTCCTACGAGCAGTACTTC

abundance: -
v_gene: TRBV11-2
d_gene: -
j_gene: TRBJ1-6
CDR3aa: CASSLHGNNSPLHF
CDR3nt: TGTGCCAGCAGCTTACACGGGAATAATTCACCCCTCCACTTT

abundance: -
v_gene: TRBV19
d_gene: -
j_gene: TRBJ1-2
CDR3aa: CASSIVEDYGYTF
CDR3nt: TGTGCCAGTAGTATTGTTGAAGACTATGGCTACACCTTC

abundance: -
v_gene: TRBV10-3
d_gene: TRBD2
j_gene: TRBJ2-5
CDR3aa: CAISGGGEAETQYF
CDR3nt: TGTGCCATCAGTGGGGGGGGAGAGGCAGAGACCCAGTACTTC

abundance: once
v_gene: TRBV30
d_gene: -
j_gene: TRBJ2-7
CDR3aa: CAWSAYEQYF
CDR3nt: TGTGCCTGGAGTGCCTACGAGCAGTACTTC

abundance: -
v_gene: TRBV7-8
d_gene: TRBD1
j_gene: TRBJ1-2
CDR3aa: CASSLLQGGYGYTF
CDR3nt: TGTGCCAGCAGCTTACTACAGGGGGGCTATGGCTACACCTTC

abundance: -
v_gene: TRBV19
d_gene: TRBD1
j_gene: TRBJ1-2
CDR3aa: CASSGDRGDNYGYTF
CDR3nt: TGTGCCAGTAGTGGGGACAGGGGCGACAACTATGGCTACACCTTC